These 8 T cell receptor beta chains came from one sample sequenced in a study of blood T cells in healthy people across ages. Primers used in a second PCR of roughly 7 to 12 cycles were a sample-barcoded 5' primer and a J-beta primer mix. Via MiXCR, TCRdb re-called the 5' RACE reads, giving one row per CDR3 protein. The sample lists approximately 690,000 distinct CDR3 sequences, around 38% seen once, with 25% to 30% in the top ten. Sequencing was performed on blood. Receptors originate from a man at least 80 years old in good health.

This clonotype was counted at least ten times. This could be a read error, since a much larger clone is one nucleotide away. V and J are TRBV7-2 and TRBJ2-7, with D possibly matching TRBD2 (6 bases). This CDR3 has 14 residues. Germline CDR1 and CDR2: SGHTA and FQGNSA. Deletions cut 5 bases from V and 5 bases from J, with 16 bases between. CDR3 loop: CASSVRQDYNEQYF. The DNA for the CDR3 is TGTGCCAGCAGCGTGAGGCAGGACTATAACGAGCAGTACTTC. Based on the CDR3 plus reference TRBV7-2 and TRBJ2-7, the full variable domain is GAGVSQSPSNKVTEKGKDVELRCDPISGHTALYWYRQSLGQGLEFLIYFQGNSAPDKSGLPSDRFSAERTGGSVSTLTIQRTQQEDSAVYLCASSVRQDYNEQYFGPGTRLTVT.

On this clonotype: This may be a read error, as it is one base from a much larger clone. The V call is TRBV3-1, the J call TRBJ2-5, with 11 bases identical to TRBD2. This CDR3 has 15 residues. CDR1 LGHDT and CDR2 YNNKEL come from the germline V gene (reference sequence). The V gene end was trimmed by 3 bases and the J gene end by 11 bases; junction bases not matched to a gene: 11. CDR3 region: CASSHGTSGYNEQYF. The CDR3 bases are TGTGCCAGCAGCCACGGGACTAGCGGCTACAATGAGCAGTACTTC.

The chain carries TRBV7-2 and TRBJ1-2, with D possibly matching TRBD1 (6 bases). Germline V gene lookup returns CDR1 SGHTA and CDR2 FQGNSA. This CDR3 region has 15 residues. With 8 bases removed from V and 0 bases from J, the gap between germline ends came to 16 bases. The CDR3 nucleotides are TGTGCCAGCCGAGGGGGGGGAGTGACTAACTATGGCTACACCTTC. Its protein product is CASRGGGVTNYGYTF.

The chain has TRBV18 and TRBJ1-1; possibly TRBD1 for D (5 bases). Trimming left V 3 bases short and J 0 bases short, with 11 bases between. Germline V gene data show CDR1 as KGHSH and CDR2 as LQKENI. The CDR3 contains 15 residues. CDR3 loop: CASSPDRSMNTEAFF. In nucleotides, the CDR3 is TGTGCCAGCTCACCCGACAGATCTATGAACACTGAAGCTTTCTTT. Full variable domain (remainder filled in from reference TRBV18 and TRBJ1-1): NAGVMQNPRHLVRRRGQEARLRCSPMKGHSHVYWYRQLPEEGLKFMVYLQKENIIDESGMPKERFSAEFPKEGPSILRIQQVVRGDSAAYFCASSPDRSMNTEAFFGQGTRLTVV.

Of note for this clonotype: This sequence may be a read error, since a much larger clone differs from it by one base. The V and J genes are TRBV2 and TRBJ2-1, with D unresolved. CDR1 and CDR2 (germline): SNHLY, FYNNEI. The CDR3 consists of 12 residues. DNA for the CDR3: TGTGCCAGCAATCCCATCAACTATGAGCAGATCTTC. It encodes CASNPINYEQIF.

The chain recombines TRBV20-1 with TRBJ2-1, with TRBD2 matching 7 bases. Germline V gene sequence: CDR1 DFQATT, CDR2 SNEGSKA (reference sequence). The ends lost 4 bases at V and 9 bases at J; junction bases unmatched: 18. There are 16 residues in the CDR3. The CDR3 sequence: CSAISGTTPYMGEQFF. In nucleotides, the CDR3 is TGCAGTGCTATCTCCGGGACTACACCCTACATGGGTGAGCAGTTCTTC.

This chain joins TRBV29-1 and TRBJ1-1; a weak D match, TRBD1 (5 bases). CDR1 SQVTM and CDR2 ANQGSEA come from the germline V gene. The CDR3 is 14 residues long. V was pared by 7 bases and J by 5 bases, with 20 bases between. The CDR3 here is CSGFEGRGGTEAFF. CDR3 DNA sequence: TGCAGCGGGTTTGAGGGTAGGGGCGGGACTGAAGCTTTCTTT.

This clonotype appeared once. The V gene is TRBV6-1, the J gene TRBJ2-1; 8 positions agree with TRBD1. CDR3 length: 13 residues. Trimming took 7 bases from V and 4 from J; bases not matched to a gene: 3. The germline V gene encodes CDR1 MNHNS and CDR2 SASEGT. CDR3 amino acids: CASTRDRYNEQFF. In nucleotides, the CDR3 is TGTGCCAGCACCCGGGACAGGTACAATGAGCAGTTCTTC.